This TCR beta chain was sequenced in a study of blood T cell repertoires in COVID-19. This table comes from immunoSEQ multiplex PCR, and its TCRdb copy is limited to in-frame clones, with some not included. Here the sample spans 150,000 or so clones, approximately 88% being singletons. This clone was seen just once. Germline assignment: CDR1 SGHNT and CDR2 YYREEE (reference sequence). The CDR3 spans 14 residues. Trimming pared 0 bases from V and 3 bases from J, leaving 10 bases between. Material for sequencing was peripheral blood. The rearrangement joins TRBV5-4 to TRBJ2-7; a possible D gene is TRBD1 (6 bases). The sequence was obtained from a woman aged 50 to 60 with acute or convalescent COVID-19. The CDR3 region has the DNA TGTGCCAGCAGCTTGGGAAGGGACAACTACGAGCAGTACTTC. Its translation: CASSLGRDNYEQYF.